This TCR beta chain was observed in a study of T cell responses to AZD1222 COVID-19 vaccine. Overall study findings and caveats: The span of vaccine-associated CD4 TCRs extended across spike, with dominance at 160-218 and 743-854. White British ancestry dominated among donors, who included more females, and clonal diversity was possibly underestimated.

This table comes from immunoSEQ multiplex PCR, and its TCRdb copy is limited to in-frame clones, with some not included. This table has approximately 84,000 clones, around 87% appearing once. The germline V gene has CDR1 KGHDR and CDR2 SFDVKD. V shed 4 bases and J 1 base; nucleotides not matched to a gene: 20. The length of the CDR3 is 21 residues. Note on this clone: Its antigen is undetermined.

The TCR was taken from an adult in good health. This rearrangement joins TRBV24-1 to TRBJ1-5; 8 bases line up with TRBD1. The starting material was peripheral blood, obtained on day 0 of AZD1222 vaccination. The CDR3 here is CATSDSGGEGFGGRSNQPQHF. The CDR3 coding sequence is TGTGCCACCAGTGACTCAGGGGGCGAAGGGTTCGGGGGCAGAAGCAATCAGCCCCAGCATTTT.